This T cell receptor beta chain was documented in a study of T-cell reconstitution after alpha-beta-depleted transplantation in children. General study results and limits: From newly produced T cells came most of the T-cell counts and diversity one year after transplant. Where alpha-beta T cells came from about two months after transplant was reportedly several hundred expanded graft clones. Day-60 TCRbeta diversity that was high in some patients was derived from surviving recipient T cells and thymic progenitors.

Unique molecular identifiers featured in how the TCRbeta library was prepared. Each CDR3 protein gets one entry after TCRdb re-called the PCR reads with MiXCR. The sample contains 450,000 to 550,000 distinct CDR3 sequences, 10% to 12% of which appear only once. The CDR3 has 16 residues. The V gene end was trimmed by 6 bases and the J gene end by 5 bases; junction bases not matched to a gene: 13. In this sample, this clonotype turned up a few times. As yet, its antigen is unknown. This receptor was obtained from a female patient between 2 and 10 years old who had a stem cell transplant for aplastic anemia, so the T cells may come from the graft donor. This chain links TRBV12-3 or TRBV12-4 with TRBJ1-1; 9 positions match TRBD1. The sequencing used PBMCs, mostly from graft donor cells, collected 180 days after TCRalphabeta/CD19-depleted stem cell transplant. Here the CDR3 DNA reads TGTGCCAGCAGCTGGGACAGGGTCTTCTCAGGAACTGAAGCTTTCTTT. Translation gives CASSWDRVFSGTEAFF.